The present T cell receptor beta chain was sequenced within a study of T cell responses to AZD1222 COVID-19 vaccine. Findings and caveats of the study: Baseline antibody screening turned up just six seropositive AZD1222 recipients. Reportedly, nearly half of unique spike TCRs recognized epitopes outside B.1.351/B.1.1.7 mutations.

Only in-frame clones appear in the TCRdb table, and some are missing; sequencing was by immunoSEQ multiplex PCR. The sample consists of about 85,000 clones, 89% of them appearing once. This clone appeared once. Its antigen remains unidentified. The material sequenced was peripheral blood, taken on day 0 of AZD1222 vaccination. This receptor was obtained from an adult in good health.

The CDR3 sequence is CASSSRLEQETQYF. The DNA of the CDR3 is TGTGCCAGCAGCTCTCGATTAGAACAAGAGACCCAGTACTTC. The rearrangement links TRBV3-1 (or the pseudogene TRBV3-2) to TRBJ2-5; D not certain. V was shortened by 5 bases and J by 2 bases, with 12 bases between the two germline ends. The CDR3 spans 14 residues. Germline loops: CDR1 LGHDT, CDR2 YNNKEL (reference sequence).